Presented here are 3 T cell receptor beta chains from one specimen sequenced in a study of T cells in Graves' hyperthyroidism and ophthalmopathy. RNA transcripts served as the template for amplifying TCR beta CDR3 regions. When the TCR CDR3 underwent first-round RT-PCR, the HTBI primer set was used. A single record per CDR3 protein comes from TCRdb applying MiXCR to the multiplex PCR reads. The data contain hundreds of thousands of distinct CDR3 sequences, just over 45% of them seen just once; the ten biggest clones take up 8.2%. The source material was peripheral blood or thyroid tissue (not recorded which). The receptor set was obtained from a young woman with Graves' hyperthyroidism.

This clonotype was counted many times. The CDR3 DNA reads TGTGCCAGCAGTGGTTCTGGGACAGTACAAGAGACCCAGTACTTC. Its translation: CASSGSGTVQETQYF. The chain has TRBV9 and TRBJ2-5, with 7 positions matching TRBD1. J gave up 2 bases and V 5 bases, and 9 bases lay outside the gene matches. The CDR3 extends over 15 amino acids. The V gene's germline CDR1 is SGDLS and CDR2 YYNGEE.

About this clonotype: Given a much more abundant clone one base away, this may be a read error. Since the CDR3 does not end with the conserved phenylalanine or tryptophan, this likely comes from a read error. The chain recombines TRBV2 with TRBJ2-5; 11 bases match TRBD2. In germline, CDR1 is SNHLY, CDR2 FYNNEI. Trimming cost V 6 bases and J 2 bases; bases outside gene matches: 2. This CDR3 contains 14 residues. DNA of the CDR3: TGTGCCAGCAGCAGACTAGCGGGGCAAGAGACCCAGTACTCC. It translates to CASSRLAGQETQYS.

The chain combines TRBV29-1 with TRBJ1-5; 11 bases match TRBD1. The CDR3 is 13 residues long. Germline trimming cut 8 bases from V and 7 bases from J; bases unmatched to any gene: 7. Germline V gives CDR1 SQVTM, CDR2 ANQGSEA. CDR3 sequence reads: CSLGQGAGQPQHF. As DNA, the CDR3 is TGCAGCTTAGGACAGGGGGCAGGGCAGCCCCAGCATTTT.